One sample yielded the 9 T cell receptor beta chains listed below, sequenced in a study of T cells in localized non-small cell lung cancer. The protocol was immunoSEQ multiplex PCR, while the TCRdb copy is restricted to in-frame clones and leaves out a portion. This table holds around 78,000 clones, 65% to 85% found once. Sequenced here: peripheral blood, sampled before any cancer treatment. These receptors were obtained from an older female donor with stage I lung adenocarcinoma.

In regard to this clone: Other DNA variants within this sample encode the same CDR3. The V gene is TRBV10-3, the J gene TRBJ1-1; D remains unclear. Between the trimmed V and J ends, which lost 2 bases and 2 bases, there was a span of 6 bases. The CDR3 loop spans 13 amino acids. CDR1 ENHRY and CDR2 SYGVKD come from the germline V gene. This CDR3 is CAISEGPNTEAFF. DNA for the CDR3: TGTGCCATCAGTGAGGGACCTAACACTGAAGCTTTCTTT.

This rearrangement joins TRBV25-1 to TRBJ2-1; 8 nucleotides agree with TRBD1. The CDR3 runs 14 residues. The germline CDR1 and CDR2 sequences are MGHDK and SYGVNS. After removal of 5 bases from V and 7 bases from J, the junction contained 7 bases not matched to a gene. CDR3 nucleotides: TGTGCCAGCAGTAAGGACAGGGTAAGGAATGAGCAGTTCTTC. Amino acids: CASSKDRVRNEQFF.

V and J are TRBV23-1 and TRBJ2-7; no clear D. TRBV23-1 is an open reading frame, and its role is uncertain. Trimming cost V 7 bases and J 3 bases, with 16 bases left between them. The CDR3 is 14 amino acids. CDR3 coding DNA: TGCGCCAGCAAATGGCCAGGTAAGGACTACGAGCAGTACTTC. This gives the protein CASKWPGKDYEQYF.

This chain links TRBV6-1 with TRBJ1-2; TRBD1 matches at 7 bases. The CDR3 covers 16 residues. Germline CDR1 MNHNS, CDR2 SASEGT. Trimming removed 1 base from V and 5 bases from J; junction bases left unmatched: 10. CDR3 protein: CASSEVGGGRGYGYTF. In nucleotides, the CDR3 is TGTGCCAGCAGTGAAGTAGGGGGCGGCAGGGGTTATGGCTACACCTTC.

The chain links TRBV30 to TRBJ2-2, with D unclear. Germline CDR1 and CDR2: GTSNPN and SVGIG (reference sequence). Trimming took 0 bases from V and 6 from J, leaving 23 bases between them. CDR3 length equals 18 residues. For the CDR3, the DNA is TGTGCCTGGAGTGTACGGCCGATCCATATAGTAGTTGCCGGGGAGCTGTTTTTT. As protein: CAWSVRPIHIVVAGELFF.

This sequence joins TRBV5-4 and TRBJ2-2; D tentatively reads TRBD1 or TRBD2 (5 bases each). Germline assignment: CDR1 SGHNT and CDR2 YYREEE (reference sequence). There are 15 residues in the CDR3. Trimming shortened V by 3 bases and J by 1 base, and 10 bases separated the two germline ends. CDR3 amino acids: CASSWDPQNTGELFF. For the CDR3, the DNA is TGTGCCAGCAGCTGGGACCCTCAGAACACCGGGGAGCTGTTTTTT.

There are a few counts of this clone. V is TRBV4-3 and J is TRBJ2-3; 8 bases map to TRBD2. CDR3 length: 17 amino acids. Germline CDR1 is LGHNA and CDR2 is YSLEER. After removal of 2 bases from V and 4 bases from J, the junction contained 11 bases not matched to a gene. The chain's CDR3 is CASSQTGSGGPSDTQYF. The CDR3 DNA reads TGCGCCAGCAGCCAAACTGGGTCGGGAGGGCCTTCAGATACGCAGTATTTT.

The rearrangement links TRBV7-9 to TRBJ1-1; D ambiguous. There are 14 residues in the CDR3. CDR1 is SEHNR, CDR2 FQNEAQ, per germline (reference sequence). V lost 0 bases to trimming and J lost 5 bases, with 10 bases between them. The CDR3 reads CASSLAQVATEAFF. CDR3 coding DNA: TGTGCCAGCAGCTTAGCGCAGGTGGCGACTGAAGCTTTCTTT.

V and J are TRBV19 and TRBJ1-5; 7 bases match TRBD1. Germline V gene lookup returns CDR1 LNHDA and CDR2 SQIVND (reference sequence). The junction had 10 bases not matched to a gene; V was cut back by 3 bases and J by 5 bases. The CDR3 is 16 amino acids. The CDR3 loop reads CASSIKTGLMYQPQHF. CDR3 coding DNA: TGTGCCAGTAGTATCAAGACAGGGCTCATGTATCAGCCCCAGCATTTT.